The 6 T cell receptor beta chains below were found in one sample sequenced in a study of blood T cells in healthy people across ages. Through a sample-barcoded 5' primer and a J-beta primer mix, a second PCR was run for about 6 to 11 cycles. TCRdb recomputed calls from the 5' RACE reads with MiXCR, one row per CDR3 protein. The sample has about 640,000 distinct CDR3 sequences; 58% are singletons. Sequencing was performed on blood. The receptors stem from a man aged 60-69 years in good health.

V gene TRBV6-6 combines with J gene TRBJ2-3, with D perhaps given as TRBD1 or TRBD2 (5 bases each). The germline gives CDR1 MNHNY, CDR2 SVGAGI (reference sequence). Trimming cost V 2 bases and J 2 bases, with 11 bases left between them. This CDR3 contains 15 residues. CDR3 DNA sequence: TGTGCCAGCAGTTACGGGGGTGAGCCCACAGATACGCAGTATTTT. Its translation is CASSYGGEPTDTQYF.

This clonotype was counted a few times. The rearrangement links TRBV7-2 to TRBJ2-1; no firm D call. Looked up from germline, CDR1 is SGHTA and CDR2 is FQGNSA. V was trimmed by 1 base and J by 3 bases, leaving 13 bases between them. The CDR3 loop spans 16 amino acids. DNA of the CDR3: TGTGCCAGCAGCTTAGGGGGAATGGGCAGCTACAATGAGCAGTTCTTC. It specifies CASSLGGMGSYNEQFF. The full variable domain, with the rest looked up from reference TRBV7-2 and TRBJ2-1, is GAGVSQSPSNKVTEKGKDVELRCDPISGHTALYWYRQSLGQGLEFLIYFQGNSAPDKSGLPSDRFSAERTGGSVSTLTIQRTQQEDSAVYLCASSLGGMGSYNEQFFGPGTRLTVL.

This chain connects TRBV7-2 to TRBJ1-1; TRBD1 aligns across 8 bases. Germline values: CDR1 SGHTA, CDR2 FQGNSA. The length of the CDR3 is 14 residues. The junction had 12 bases not matched to a gene; V was cut back by 5 bases and J by 10 bases. The CDR3 loop reads CASSATGTGAIAFF. CDR3 DNA: TGTGCCAGCAGCGCCACCGGGACAGGAGCCATAGCTTTCTTT.

This sequence joins TRBV2 and TRBJ1-1; possibly TRBD1 for D (5 bases). This CDR3 is 13 amino acids long. Germline lookup yields CDR1 SNHLY and CDR2 FYNNEI. Between the trimmed V and J ends, which lost 8 bases and 1 base, there was a span of 11 bases. CDR3 amino acids: CASHTTENTEAFF. CDR3 in DNA: TGTGCCAGCCACACGACAGAGAACACTGAAGCTTTCTTT.

Only a few counts were recorded for this clonotype. The genes are TRBV5-1 and TRBJ2-1; D may be TRBD2 (7 bases). The length of the CDR3 is 14 residues. The V gene lost 7 bases and the J gene lost 13 bases, with 24 bases spanning the gap. Germline values: CDR1 SGHRS, CDR2 YFSETQ. The CDR3 protein is CASAGAFPRDVQFF. For the CDR3, the DNA is TGCGCCAGCGCGGGGGCCTTCCCTCGGGACGTCCAGTTCTTC.

The chain carries TRBV11-2 and TRBJ2-7; 9 positions agree with TRBD1. Losses at the gene ends were 0 bases for V and 0 bases for J; bases not matched to a gene: 3. Germline loops: CDR1 SGHAT, CDR2 FQNNGV. The CDR3 is 16 residues long. CDR3 sequence: CASSLDGQGNSYEQYF. As DNA, the CDR3 is TGTGCCAGCAGCTTAGACGGACAGGGGAACTCCTACGAGCAGTACTTC.